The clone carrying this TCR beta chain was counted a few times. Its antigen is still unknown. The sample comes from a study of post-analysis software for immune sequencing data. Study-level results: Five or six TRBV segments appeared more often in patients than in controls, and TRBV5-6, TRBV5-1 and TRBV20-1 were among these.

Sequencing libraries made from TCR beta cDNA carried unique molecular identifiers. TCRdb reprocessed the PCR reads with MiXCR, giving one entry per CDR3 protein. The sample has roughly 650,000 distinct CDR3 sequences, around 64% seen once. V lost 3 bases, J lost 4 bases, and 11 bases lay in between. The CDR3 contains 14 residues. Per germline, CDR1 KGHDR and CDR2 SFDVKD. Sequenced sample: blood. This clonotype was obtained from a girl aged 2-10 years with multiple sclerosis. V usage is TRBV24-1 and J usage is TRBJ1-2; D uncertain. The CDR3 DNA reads TGTGCCACCAGTGATATCGACGTCTCCTATGGCTACACCTTC. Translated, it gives CATSDIDVSYGYTF.